What follows are 23 T cell receptor beta chains derived from one specimen sequenced in a study of shared clonotypes between healthy human individuals. Assay used: immunoSEQ multiplex PCR; TCRdb lists only in-frame clones, some missing. This table holds 2,100,000 or so clones, nearly 97% found once. The sample was naive CD4+ T cells sorted from blood. Subset reported: CD45RA+ positively selected. The receptors come from a man in his late teens or twenties in good health.

The rearrangement links TRBV5-4 to TRBJ2-4; D might be TRBD2 (5 bases). The CDR3 covers 13 residues. The V gene's germline CDR1 is SGHNT and CDR2 YYREEE (reference sequence). The ends were cut back, 4 bases at V and 7 bases at J, with 12 bases in the middle. The CDR3 nucleotides are TGTGCCAGCAGCCCTTCCCCGGGGAACATTCAGTACTTC. Translation gives CASSPSPGNIQYF.

Of note for this clone: An end of the junction differs from the germline gene, which may be a read error. J is TRBJ1-1 and V is TRBV6-6; 10 nucleotides match TRBD1. The germline V gene encodes CDR1 MNHNY and CDR2 SVGAGI (reference sequence). The CDR3 has 15 amino acids. Here the CDR3 DNA reads TGTGCCAGCAGTGACTCCGGGACAGGGGCAGCTGAAGCTTTCTTT. It specifies CASSDSGTGAAEAFF.

The chain is built from TRBV5-6 and TRBJ2-3; D call uncertain. CDR3 length: 14 amino acids. Germline loops: CDR1 SGHDT, CDR2 YYEEEE. V lost 3 bases to trimming and J lost 1 base, with 9 bases between them. In DNA form, the CDR3 reads TGTGCCAGCAGCTCTAATAGGGGCACAGATACGCAGTATTTT. It codes for CASSSNRGTDTQYF.

The CDR3: CASSLGPGLAGGHNEQFF. CDR3 coding DNA: TGTGCCAGCAGCTTAGGGCCGGGACTAGCGGGAGGGCACAATGAGCAGTTCTTC. The rearrangement uses TRBV7-2 and TRBJ2-1, with 16 nucleotides matching TRBD2. J gave up 5 bases and V 1 base, and 5 bases lay outside the gene matches. The germline CDR1 and CDR2 sequences are SGHTA and FQGNSA. This CDR3 is built from 18 residues.

The chain recombines TRBV30 with TRBJ2-5; tentative D call: TRBD2 (6 bases). The CDR3 spans 15 residues. Germline V gene lookup returns CDR1 GTSNPN and CDR2 SVGIG (reference sequence). V was shortened by 0 bases and J by 4 bases, with 15 bases between the two germline ends. For the CDR3, the DNA is TGTGCCTGGAGTGTACTCACCGGGGGTCCAGAGACCCAGTACTTC. As protein: CAWSVLTGGPETQYF.

The chain uses TRBV2 and TRBJ2-2, with 9 nucleotides matching TRBD1. This CDR3 region has 15 residues. Trimming cost V 4 bases and J 8 bases; bases outside gene matches: 8. The germline V gene has CDR1 SNHLY and CDR2 FYNNEI. Here the CDR3 reads CASSAPGTGTGELFF. The CDR3 DNA follows: TGTGCCAGCAGTGCTCCCGGGACAGGGACTGGGGAGCTGTTTTTT.

The chain joins TRBV30 to TRBJ1-1; 8 nucleotides match TRBD1. The V and J ends lost 3 bases and 10 bases, in that order; junction bases with no gene match: 10. This CDR3 is 13 amino acids long. CDR1 GTSNPN and CDR2 SVGIG come from the germline V gene (reference sequence). The DNA for the CDR3 is TGTGCCTGGAGCCTAGGGACAGGAAGGTTAGCTTTCTTT. Translated, it gives CAWSLGTGRLAFF.

The J gene is TRBJ1-6, the V gene TRBV7-9; D gene unclear. V lost 8 bases, J lost 7 bases, and 9 bases lay in between. Germline lookup yields CDR1 SEHNR and CDR2 FQNEAQ (reference sequence). The CDR3 totals 12 residues. The CDR3 bases are TGTGCCAGCGGTACTAGAAATTCACCCCTCCACTTT. Translation gives CASGTRNSPLHF. The full variable domain, completed using reference TRBV7-9 and TRBJ1-6, is DTGVSQNPRHKITKRGQNVTFRCDPISEHNRLYWYRQTLGQGPEFLTYFQNEAQLEKSRLLSDRFSAERPKGSFSTLEIQRTEQGDSAMYLCASGTRNSPLHFGNGTRLTVT.

Points on this clone: Other DNA sequences within the sample encode an identical CDR3. This chain connects TRBV6-5 to TRBJ1-2; D remains ambiguous. There are 14 residues in the CDR3. Germline CDR1 MNHEY, CDR2 SVGAGI. Trimming left V 0 bases short and J 6 bases short, with 11 bases between. In DNA form, the CDR3 reads TGTGCCAGCAGTTACTCCGGGAGATCCGATGGCTACACCTTC. It encodes CASSYSGRSDGYTF.

Regarding this clone: Distinct nucleotide sequences in the sample also encode this CDR3. The CDR3 loop reads CASSLSDSGANVLTF. The DNA of the CDR3 is TGTGCCAGCAGTTTATCAGACTCTGGGGCCAACGTCCTGACTTTC. The chain links TRBV27 to TRBJ2-6; the D is unclear. V lost 0 bases to trimming and J lost 0 bases, with 3 bases between them. This CDR3 comprises 15 residues. Germline V gene lookup returns CDR1 MNHEY and CDR2 SMNVEV (reference sequence).

The chain joins TRBV5-1 to TRBJ2-2, with 8 bases aligning to TRBD2. The CDR3 contains 14 residues. The V gene's germline CDR1 is SGHRS and CDR2 YFSETQ. Germline trimming cut 6 bases from V and 2 bases from J; bases unmatched to any gene: 3. CDR3: CASTGLANTGELFF. In nucleotides, the CDR3 is TGCGCCAGCACCGGACTAGCAAACACCGGGGAGCTGTTTTTT.

The J gene is TRBJ1-2, the V gene TRBV19, with D unresolved. This CDR3 spans 16 amino acids. V was cut by 4 bases and J by 2 bases, with 17 bases left in between. CDR1 is LNHDA, CDR2 SQIVND, per germline (reference sequence). The CDR3 loop is CASSTRGPQSNYGYTF. CDR3 in DNA: TGTGCCAGTAGTACGCGAGGGCCTCAGTCCAACTATGGCTACACCTTC.

The rearrangement joins TRBV5-1 to TRBJ2-7; maybe TRBD2 (5 bases). CDR1 is SGHRS and CDR2 is YFSETQ in the germline V gene. The CDR3 contains 15 residues. Trimming took 1 base from V and 4 from J, leaving 15 bases between them. CDR3: CASSLTGGLGYEQYF. In nucleotides, the CDR3 is TGCGCCAGCAGCTTGACGGGCGGGTTAGGTTACGAGCAGTACTTC.

The V and J genes are TRBV29-1 and TRBJ1-1; D call uncertain. V was trimmed by 1 base and J by 0 bases, leaving 9 bases between them. The CDR3 covers 14 residues. Looked up from germline, CDR1 is SQVTM and CDR2 is ANQGSEA. As DNA, the CDR3 is TGCAGCGTTGAAGCCAAGGTTTTGAACACTGAAGCTTTCTTT. Translated, it gives CSVEAKVLNTEAFF.

This clone was seen just once. The chain couples TRBV4-1 to TRBJ2-1; TRBD2 aligns across 11 bases. The germline V gene has CDR1 MGHRA and CDR2 YSYEKL. J gave up 9 bases and V 6 bases, and 10 bases lay outside the gene matches. The CDR3 length is 15 residues. CDR3 sequence reads: CASRDGVAGGLEQFF. The CDR3, as DNA: TGCGCCAGCAGGGACGGGGTAGCGGGGGGGCTTGAGCAGTTCTTC.

The rearrangement joins TRBV18 to TRBJ2-7; TRBD2 matches 8 bases. V shed 3 bases, J shed 6 bases, and the junction held 7 bases outside the gene matches. Germline CDR1 and CDR2: KGHSH and LQKENI. This CDR3 has 14 residues. CDR3 DNA: TGTGCCAGCTCACCGACTAGCGCGGTTTTCGAGCAGTACTTC. Its protein is CASSPTSAVFEQYF.

The chain couples TRBV6-1 to TRBJ2-3; D uncertain. V lost 0 bases, J lost 4 bases, and 17 bases lay in between. From germline, CDR1 is MNHNS and CDR2 SASEGT. The CDR3 spans 17 residues. In DNA, the CDR3 is TGTGCCAGCAGTGAAGCGCTTTGGGCAGAAGCCGCAGATACGCAGTATTTT. Amino acids: CASSEALWAEAADTQYF.

The V and J genes are TRBV5-4 and TRBJ1-2; 7 bases are a match to TRBD1. The CDR3 length is 12 residues. With V trimmed by 4 bases and J by 8 bases, 5 bases remained unmatched. CDR1 SGHNT and CDR2 YYREEE come from the germline V gene (reference sequence). The CDR3 nucleotides read TGTGCCAGCAGCGGGCCGGACAGGGGCTACACCTTC. Amino acid sequence: CASSGPDRGYTF.

V and J are TRBV7-9 and TRBJ2-7; 10 bases align to TRBD1. The CDR3 consists of 17 residues. Per the germline V gene, CDR1 is SEHNR and CDR2 is FQNEAQ (reference sequence). Losses at the gene ends were 7 bases for V and 2 bases for J; bases not matched to a gene: 14. Written as DNA, the CDR3 is TGTGCCAGCAACCCACCCCCGGGGACAGGGGATCCCTACGAGCAGTACTTC. This codes for CASNPPPGTGDPYEQYF.

J is TRBJ1-3 and V is TRBV19, with no clear D. CDR3 length: 14 residues. The V end was cut by 3 bases, the J end by 0 bases, with 6 bases between. Germline V gives CDR1 LNHDA, CDR2 SQIVND (reference sequence). The CDR3 DNA follows: TGTGCCAGTAGTATCACCAACTCTGGAAACACCATATATTTT. This translates into CASSITNSGNTIYF.

This rearrangement joins TRBV5-6 to TRBJ1-4; a weak D match, TRBD1 (6 bases). The CDR3 extends over 17 amino acids. V gave up 1 base and J gave up 14 bases, with 27 bases separating them. Germline loops: CDR1 SGHDT, CDR2 YYEEEE. CDR3 sequence (DNA): TGTGCCAGCAGCTTGAGGGGGAAGGTCCCAGTAATGAATGGGCTGTTTTTT. Amino acids: CASSLRGKVPVMNGLFF.

This clone was counted only a few times. In nucleotides, the CDR3 is TGTGCCAGCAGCCCGGGCAACTATAATTCACCCCTCCACTTT. The encoded protein is CASSPGNYNSPLHF. The chain carries TRBV9 and TRBJ1-6; D not certain. V lost 4 bases to trimming and J lost 3 bases, with 8 bases between them. CDR1 is SGDLS, CDR2 YYNGEE, per germline. CDR3 length: 14 amino acids.

V and J are TRBV11-2 and TRBJ2-7; 7 bases line up with TRBD2. This CDR3 comprises 16 residues. Per germline, CDR1 SGHAT and CDR2 FQNNGV. V lost 5 bases, J lost 3 bases, and 13 bases stayed unmatched. The CDR3 sequence: CASSLRVSGPVYEQYF. The DNA of the CDR3 is TGTGCCAGCAGCCTCAGAGTTAGCGGGCCTGTCTACGAGCAGTACTTC.